The clone carrying this TCR beta chain was counted ten times or more. The antigen remains unidentified. The CDR3 totals 17 residues. V shed 0 bases, J shed 1 base, and the junction held 4 bases outside the gene matches. Germline assignment: CDR1 SGHKS and CDR2 YYEKEE (reference sequence). This entry comes from a study of T cells after yellow fever vaccination. Study-wide results and caveats: Post-booster repertoires again held most primary-vaccination clones (just under 97% CD4, 88% CD8).

TCRdb re-called the 5' RACE reads with MiXCR, one entry per CDR3 protein. The sample comprises hundreds of thousands of distinct CDR3 sequences, 6.2% of which are singletons, and over 14% rests with the top ten. The V and J genes are TRBV5-5 and TRBJ2-5; 12 positions agree with TRBD2. This sequence originates from a young man who received the YFV17D yellow fever vaccine. Here the sequenced sample was PBMCs, taken 5 days after the yellow fever booster vaccination. As DNA, the CDR3 is TGTGCCAGCAGCTTGGTTGGACTAGCGGGAAGCCAAGAGACCCAGTACTTC. Amino acid sequence: CASSLVGLAGSQETQYF.